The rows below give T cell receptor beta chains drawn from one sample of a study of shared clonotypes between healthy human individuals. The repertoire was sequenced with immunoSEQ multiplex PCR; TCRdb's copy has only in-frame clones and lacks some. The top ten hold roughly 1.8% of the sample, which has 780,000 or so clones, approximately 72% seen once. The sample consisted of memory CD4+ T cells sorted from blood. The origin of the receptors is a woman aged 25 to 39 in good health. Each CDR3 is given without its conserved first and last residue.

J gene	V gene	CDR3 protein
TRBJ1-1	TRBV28	ASSPLEQTMNTEAF
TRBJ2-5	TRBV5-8	ASSLEPREETQY
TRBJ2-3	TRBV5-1	ASSLEWGRPDTQY
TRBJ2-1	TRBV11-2	ASSLGPPGVGSYNEQF
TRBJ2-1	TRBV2	ASSGTSGRFMYEQF
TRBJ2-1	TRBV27	ASSLNSGTHKF
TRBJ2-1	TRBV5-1	ASSWDRGSYNEQF
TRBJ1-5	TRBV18	ASSPDTGRNNQPQH
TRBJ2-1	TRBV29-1	SADRSYNEQF
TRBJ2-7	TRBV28	ASSLYLRPYEQY
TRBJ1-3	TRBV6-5	ASRKGQGNTIY